A selection of T cell receptor beta chains follows, all from one sample in a study of cytomegalovirus exposure and HLA in healthy donors. Here immunoSEQ multiplex PCR was the method, and the copy in TCRdb shows in-frame clones only, minus some. Of roughly 97,000 clones listed, roughly a tenth are singletons. The sample consisted of PBMCs. The source is a man aged 50 or older in good health and CMV-seropositive. CDR3s include the opening cysteine and the closing phenylalanine or tryptophan. The order of the fields is clone size, D gene, V gene, CDR3 length, J gene, CDR3 DNA, CDR3 protein. The D gene is left open where the match is weak. Size is omitted from some rows. Given values are once, few, many or a class for expanded clones.

size: -; D: -; V: TRBV18; length: 14; J: TRBJ2-7; DNA: TGTGCCAGCTCACCACCTAACAGGCAAAACGAGCAGTACTTC; CDR3: CASSPPNRQNEQYF
size: many; D: -; V: TRBV6-1; length: 12; J: TRBJ1-1; DNA: TGTGCCAGCAGTGAAGCGAGTAGCGGGGCTTTCTTT; CDR3: CASSEASSGAFF
size: few; D: -; V: TRBV6-5; length: 15; J: TRBJ1-1; DNA: TGTGCCAGCAGTTTCTCTAATAGGCCAAGCGCTGAAGCTTTCTTT; CDR3: CASSFSNRPSAEAFF
size: few; D: TRBD1; V: TRBV6-1; length: 16; J: TRBJ2-1; DNA: TGTGCCAGCAGTGGGAATGGTAAAGGGGGCGGATATGAGCAGTTCTTC; CDR3: CASSGNGKGGGYEQFF
size: -; D: TRBD2; V: TRBV7-6; length: 16; J: TRBJ2-3; DNA: TGTGCCAGCAGACTAGGGTCTAGCGGGAGCACAGATACGCAGTATTTT; CDR3: CASRLGSSGSTDTQYF
size: few; D: -; V: TRBV18; length: 17; J: TRBJ2-3; DNA: TGTGCCAGCTCACCTCGCCGGGACATCCTTAGCACAGATACGCAGTATTTT; CDR3: CASSPRRDILSTDTQYF
size: -; D: TRBD2; V: TRBV2; length: 15; J: TRBJ2-3; DNA: TGTGCCAGCAGTGGCCGGGGAGCGGGGACAGATACGCAGTATTTT; CDR3: CASSGRGAGTDTQYF
size: -; D: -; V: TRBV7-9; length: 13; J: TRBJ2-1; DNA: TGTGCCAGCAGCTTAGCTAGTTACAATGAGCAGTTCTTC; CDR3: CASSLASYNEQFF
size: -; D: TRBD1; V: TRBV11-2; length: 18; J: TRBJ2-3; DNA: TGTGCCAGCAGCCGATGGGCCCTGACAGGGGGCAAGACAGATACGCAGTATTTT; CDR3: CASSRWALTGGKTDTQYF
size: -; D: TRBD2; V: TRBV5-6; length: 17; J: TRBJ2-7; DNA: TGTGCCAGCAGCTTGGTGCTCCTAGCGGGAGTCTCCTACGAGCAGTACTTC; CDR3: CASSLVLLAGVSYEQYF
size: -; D: -; V: TRBV2; length: 12; J: TRBJ2-7; DNA: TGTGCCAGCAGTGAGGGCTATTACGAGCAGTACTTC; CDR3: CASSEGYYEQYF
size: -; D: TRBD1; V: TRBV6-6; length: 16; J: TRBJ2-5; DNA: TGTGCCAGCAGTTACCGGGGACAGGGGGCACAAGAGACCCAGTACTTC; CDR3: CASSYRGQGAQETQYF
size: few; D: -; V: TRBV21-1; length: 14; J: TRBJ1-3; DNA: TGTGCCAGCAGCAGGACAGGGGCTGGAAACACCATATATTTT; CDR3: CASSRTGAGNTIYF
size: few; D: -; V: TRBV27; length: 15; J: TRBJ2-1; DNA: TGTGCCAGCAGTGCGGACAGGGAGGGGTTCAATGAGCAGTTCTTC; CDR3: CASSADREGFNEQFF
size: -; D: -; V: TRBV30; length: 14; J: TRBJ2-6; DNA: TGTGCCTGGAGTGTGAGATATGGGGCCAACGTCCTGACTTTC; CDR3: CAWSVRYGANVLTF
size: -; D: -; V: TRBV4-2; length: 12; J: TRBJ2-7; DNA: TGTGCCAGCAGCCTGAGCTCCTACGAGCAGTACTTC; CDR3: CASSLSSYEQYF
size: few; D: -; V: TRBV18; length: 15; J: TRBJ2-7; DNA: TGTGCCAGCTCACCAGAGGTTCCCACTCGGAGCGAGCAGTACTTC; CDR3: CASSPEVPTRSEQYF
size: few; D: TRBD1; V: TRBV2; length: 17; J: TRBJ2-6; DNA: TGTGCCAGCAGTGAAGAGACAGGGGGCGCTGGGGCCAACGTCCTGACTTTC; CDR3: CASSEETGGAGANVLTF
size: few; D: -; V: TRBV6-5; length: 15; J: TRBJ2-1; DNA: TGTGCCAGCAGGGCCTTATATCTCCGATCCAATGAGCAGTTCTTC; CDR3: CASRALYLRSNEQFF
size: -; D: -; V: TRBV29-1; length: 12; J: TRBJ2-7; DNA: TGCAGCGTGCTACCGTCAGGGGGGAGGCAGTACTTC; CDR3: CSVLPSGGRQYF
size: -; D: TRBD1; V: TRBV16; length: 15; J: TRBJ1-1; DNA: TGTGCCAGCAGCCAATCCAGACAGGGGAGCACTGAAGCTTTCTTT; CDR3: CASSQSRQGSTEAFF
size: few; D: TRBD1; V: TRBV28; length: 14; J: TRBJ1-5; DNA: TGTGCCAGCAGTCTAGGGGGCAGGGGGCAGCCCCAGCATTTT; CDR3: CASSLGGRGQPQHF
size: -; D: -; V: TRBV7-7; length: 13; J: TRBJ2-5; DNA: TGTGCTAGCAGCTTAGGACCAGGAGAGACCCAGTACTTC; CDR3: CASSLGPGETQYF
size: few; D: TRBD2; V: TRBV7-6; length: 18; J: TRBJ2-5; DNA: TGTGCCAGCAGCTTAATCCGGACTAGCGGGAGAGGAAGAGAGACCCAGTACTTC; CDR3: CASSLIRTSGRGRETQYF
size: -; D: TRBD2; V: TRBV28; length: 15; J: TRBJ2-3; DNA: TGTGCCAGCAGGGCTAGCGGTCCCGGCACAGATACGCAGTATTTT; CDR3: CASRASGPGTDTQYF
size: -; D: TRBD2; V: TRBV5-1; length: 15; J: TRBJ2-1; DNA: TGCGCCAGCAGCTTGGGGACTAGCGGCTACAATGAGCAGTTCTTC; CDR3: CASSLGTSGYNEQFF